Listed below are T cell receptor beta chains from one sample, sequenced in a study of neoadjuvant anti-PD-1 for oral cavity cancer. Method: immunoSEQ multiplex PCR; TCRdb's copy keeps in-frame clones and lacks some. The table shows some 7,700 clones, with 60% to 75% occurring only once. Here the sequenced sample was PBMCs, taken after nivolumab (anti-PD-1) treatment. The source is a person aged 40 to 85 with oral cavity squamous cell carcinoma. CDR3s include the opening cysteine and the closing phenylalanine or tryptophan. A D gene is named only where the DNA matches it firmly. Clone size, where shown, is once, few, many, or a class for clones that have expanded.

>TRBJ2-1|NA|TRBV27|13|NA
TGTGCCAGCAGCCAAGGCCTCGGTCCGGGGCAGTTCTTC
CASSQGLGPGQFF
>TRBJ1-6|NA|TRBV6-6|14|NA
TGTGCCAGCAGTTACCGGACAGAAAATTCACCCCTCCACTTT
CASSYRTENSPLHF
>TRBJ1-2|NA|TRBV5-4|15|few
TGTGCCAGCAGCTCCGACGGCCAGATCAACTATGGCTACACCTTC
CASSSDGQINYGYTF
>TRBJ1-3|NA|TRBV7-2|16|few
TGTGCCAGCAGCTTAGGGGTCCGACTCTCTGGAAACACCATATATTTT
CASSLGVRLSGNTIYF
>TRBJ1-1|NA|TRBV9|15|few
TGTGCCAGCAGCGCAGTACTGGGGCTAAACACTGAAGCTTTCTTT
CASSAVLGLNTEAFF
>TRBJ2-5|NA|TRBV6-1|15|NA
TGTGCCAGCAGTGAAGCGGGGCAGGGAAAAGAGACCCAGTACTTC
CASSEAGQGKETQYF
>TRBJ1-2|NA|TRBV14|14|NA
TGTGCCAGCAGCCAAGATGGGAGGGTTTATGGCTACACCTTC
CASSQDGRVYGYTF
>TRBJ2-1|NA|TRBV27|15|NA
TGTGCCAGCAGCAACCGGTGGGGAGGCTACAATGAGCAGTTCTTC
CASSNRWGGYNEQFF
>TRBJ2-2|NA|TRBV4-3|15|NA
TGCGCCAGCAGTCCCGGGACAACCAACACCGGGGAGCTGTTTTTT
CASSPGTTNTGELFF
>TRBJ1-1|NA|TRBV7-6|14|NA
TGTGCCAGCAGCTTAACACTCAGATCCACTGAAGCTTTCTTT
CASSLTLRSTEAFF
>TRBJ1-2|TRBD1|TRBV10-3|13|NA
TGTGCCATCAGCCCGACAGGGGGCGGTGGCTACACCTTC
CAISPTGGGGYTF
>TRBJ2-3|TRBD1|TRBV11-2|18|NA
TGTGCCAGCAGCCGAGCTTACGGGACAGGGGAAATCACAGATACGCAGTATTTT
CASSRAYGTGEITDTQYF
>TRBJ2-3|NA|TRBV9|15|NA
TGTGCCAGCAGCGTAGGGGGGGGCGTTCCAGATACGCAGTATTTT
CASSVGGGVPDTQYF
>TRBJ1-6|NA|TRBV2|15|few
TGTGCCAGCAGTGAATTGGGTATTGAGGCAACACCCCTCCACTTT
CASSELGIEATPLHF
>TRBJ2-5|TRBD2|TRBV28|16|few
TGTGCCAGCAGTCCTGGACTAGCGGAGGGACAAGAGACCCAGTACTTC
CASSPGLAEGQETQYF
>TRBJ2-1|NA|TRBV9|17|few
TGTGCCAGCAGCCCGCCCTCAAGTACAAGCTCCTACAATGAGCAGTTCTTC
CASSPPSSTSSYNEQFF
>TRBJ1-4|NA|TRBV10-3|15|once
TGTGCCATCAGTGAGTCGAGGCGGGGAGGGGAAAAACTGTTTTTT
CAISESRRGGEKLFF
>TRBJ1-5|NA|TRBV15|14|NA
TGTGCCACCAGCAGGGGACCCAGGGGCCAGCCCCAGCATTTT
CATSRGPRGQPQHF
>TRBJ2-7|NA|TRBV19|16|NA
TGTGCCAGTAGTATAGATACTCCCTCAAGCTCCTACGAGCAGTACTTC
CASSIDTPSSSYEQYF
>TRBJ1-3|NA|TRBV11-2|16|NA
TGTGCCAGCAGCTTAGAGCTACGGTACTCTGGAAACACCATATATTTT
CASSLELRYSGNTIYF
>TRBJ1-2|NA|TRBV5-1|15|few
TGCGCCAGCAGCCCTTCAGCCGGACGCAACTATGGCTACACCTTC
CASSPSAGRNYGYTF
>TRBJ2-2|NA|TRBV9|14|NA
TGTGCCACCTCCCGGCAGGGAACCACCGGGGAGCTGTTTTTT
CATSRQGTTGELFF
>TRBJ2-7|TRBD2|TRBV11-2|18|NA
TGTGCCAGCAGCTTAGAACGGACTAGCGGGGGGCGGGCCTACGAGCAGTACTTC
CASSLERTSGGRAYEQYF
>TRBJ1-1|TRBD1|TRBV7-8|12|NA
TGTGCCAGCAGCCCAGGGGGCACTGAAGCTTTCTTT
CASSPGGTEAFF
>TRBJ1-2|NA|TRBV7-8|15|NA
TGTGCCAGCAGCTTAGCGCTCCTCATGGGGTATGGCTACACCTTC
CASSLALLMGYGYTF
>TRBJ1-5|TRBD1|TRBV7-9|16|few
TGTGCCAGCAGCTTGGGGACAGGGGATCGCAATCAGCCCCAGCATTTT
CASSLGTGDRNQPQHF
>TRBJ2-2|TRBD2|TRBV11-2|17|NA
TGTGCCAGCAGCCCACCGGGACTACGGCTGAACACCGGGGAGCTGTTTTTT
CASSPPGLRLNTGELFF
>TRBJ1-3|NA|TRBV6-5|14|NA
TGTGCCAGCTTCGCGAACAGAGCAGGAAACACCATATATTTT
CASFANRAGNTIYF
>TRBJ2-3|NA|TRBV15|19|NA
TGTGCCACCAGCAGAGATCTTGGGGTTATCCACCCTAGCACAGATACGCAGTATTTT
CATSRDLGVIHPSTDTQYF
>TRBJ1-1|NA|TRBV18|16|NA
TGTGCCAGCTCACCCCAAATTGGACAGAGGAACACTGAAGCTTTCTTT
CASSPQIGQRNTEAFF
>TRBJ2-7|NA|TRBV19|11|NA
TGTGCCACCGGGACTTCATACGAGCAGTACTTC
CATGTSYEQYF
>TRBJ2-1|TRBD2|TRBV9|13|NA
TGTGCCAGCAGCGCGGGGGGAGGGGACGAGCAGTTCTTC
CASSAGGGDEQFF
>TRBJ2-3|TRBD1|TRBV2|14|NA
TGTGCCAGCAGGGGACAGGGGGCGGTAGATACGCAGTATTTT
CASRGQGAVDTQYF
>TRBJ1-2|NA|TRBV4-3|14|NA
TGCGCCAGCAGCCAAGAGCTCAGGAACTATGGCTACACCTTC
CASSQELRNYGYTF